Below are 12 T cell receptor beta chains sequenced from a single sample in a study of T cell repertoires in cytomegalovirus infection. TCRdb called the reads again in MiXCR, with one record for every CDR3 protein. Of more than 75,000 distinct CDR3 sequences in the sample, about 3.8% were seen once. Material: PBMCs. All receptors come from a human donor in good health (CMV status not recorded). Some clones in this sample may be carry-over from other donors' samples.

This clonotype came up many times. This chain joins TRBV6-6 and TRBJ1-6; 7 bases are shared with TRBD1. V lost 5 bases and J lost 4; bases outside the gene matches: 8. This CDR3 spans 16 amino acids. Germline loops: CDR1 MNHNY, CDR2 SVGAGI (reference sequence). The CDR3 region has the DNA TGTGCCAGCAGTCAACAGGGGATGGGATATAATTCACCCCTCCACTTT. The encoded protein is CASSQQGMGYNSPLHF.

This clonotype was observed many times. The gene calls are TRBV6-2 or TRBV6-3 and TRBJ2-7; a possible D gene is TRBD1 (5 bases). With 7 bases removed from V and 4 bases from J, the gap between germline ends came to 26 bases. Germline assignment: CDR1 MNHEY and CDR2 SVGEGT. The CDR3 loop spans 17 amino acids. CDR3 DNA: TGTGCCAGCACCCGCCCCCGACAGAGAACCCAAGATTACGAGCAGTACTTC. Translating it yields CASTRPRQRTQDYEQYF.

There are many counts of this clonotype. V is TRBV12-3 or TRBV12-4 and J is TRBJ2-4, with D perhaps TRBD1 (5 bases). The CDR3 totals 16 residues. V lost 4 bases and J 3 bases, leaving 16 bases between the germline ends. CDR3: CASSSPSREGKNIQYF. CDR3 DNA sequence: TGTGCCAGCAGTTCCCCGAGCAGGGAAGGCAAAAACATTCAGTACTTC.

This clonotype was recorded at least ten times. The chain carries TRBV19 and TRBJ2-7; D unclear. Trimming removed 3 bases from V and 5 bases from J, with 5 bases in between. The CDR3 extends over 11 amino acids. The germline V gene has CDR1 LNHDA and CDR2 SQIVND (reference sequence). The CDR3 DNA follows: TGTGCCAGTAGTATTTTTGACGAGCAGTACTTC. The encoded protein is CASSIFDEQYF.

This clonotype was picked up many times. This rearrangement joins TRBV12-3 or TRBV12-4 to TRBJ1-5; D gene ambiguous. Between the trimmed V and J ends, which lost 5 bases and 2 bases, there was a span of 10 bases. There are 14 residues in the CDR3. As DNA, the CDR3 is TGTGCCAGCAGTCAAATGGGAGGCAATCAGCCCCAGCATTTT. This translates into CASSQMGGNQPQHF.

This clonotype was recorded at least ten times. The DNA for the CDR3 is TGCAGCGCCACTAGCGGGGCTCTAGATACGCAGTATTTT. It yields the protein CSATSGALDTQYF. V is TRBV29-1 and J is TRBJ2-3, with 10 bases identical to TRBD2. The CDR3 spans 13 residues. Germline lookup yields CDR1 SQVTM and CDR2 ANQGSEA. Trimming at V came to 7 bases and at J to 5 bases, leaving 6 bases not matched to a gene.

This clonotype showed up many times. CDR3 coding DNA: TGTGCCATCAGTGACCGGGCGCCCTACGGCTACACCTTC. Its translation is CAISDRAPYGYTF. The genes are TRBV10-3 and TRBJ1-2, with no clear D. V was shortened by 3 bases and J by 8 bases, with 13 bases between the two germline ends. The CDR3 loop spans 13 amino acids. Germline lookup yields CDR1 ENHRY and CDR2 SYGVKD.

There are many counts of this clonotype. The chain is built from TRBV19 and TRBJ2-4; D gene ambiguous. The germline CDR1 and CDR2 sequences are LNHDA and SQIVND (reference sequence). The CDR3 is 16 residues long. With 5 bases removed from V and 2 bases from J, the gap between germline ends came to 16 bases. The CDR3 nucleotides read TGTGCCAGTAGTCTAAACGTTCGGGTGTCCAAAAACATTCAGTACTTC. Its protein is CASSLNVRVSKNIQYF. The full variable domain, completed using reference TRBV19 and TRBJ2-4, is DGGITQSPKYLFRKEGQNVTLSCEQNLNHDAMYWYRQDPGQGLRLIYYSQIVNDFQKGDIAEGYSVSREKKESFPLTVTSAQKNPTAFYLCASSLNVRVSKNIQYFGAGTRLSVL.

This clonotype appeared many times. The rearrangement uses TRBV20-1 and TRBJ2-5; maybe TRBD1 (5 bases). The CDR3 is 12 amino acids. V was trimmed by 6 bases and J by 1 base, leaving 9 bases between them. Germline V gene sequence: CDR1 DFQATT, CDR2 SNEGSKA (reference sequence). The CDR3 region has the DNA TGCAGTGCCCAGGGTATCCAAGAGACCCAGTACTTC. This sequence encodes CSAQGIQETQYF.

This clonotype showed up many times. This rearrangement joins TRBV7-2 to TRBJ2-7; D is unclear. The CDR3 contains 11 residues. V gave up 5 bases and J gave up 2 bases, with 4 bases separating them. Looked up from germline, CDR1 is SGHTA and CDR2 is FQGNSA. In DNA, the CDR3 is TGTGCCAGCAGCCAGGCCTACGAGCAGTACTTC. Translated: CASSQAYEQYF.

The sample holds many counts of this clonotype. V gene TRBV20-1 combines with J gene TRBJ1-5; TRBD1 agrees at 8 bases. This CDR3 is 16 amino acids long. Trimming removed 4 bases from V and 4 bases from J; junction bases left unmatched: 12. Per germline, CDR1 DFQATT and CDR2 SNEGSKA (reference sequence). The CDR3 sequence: CSATNIGQGGNQPQHF. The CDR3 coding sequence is TGCAGTGCTACAAATATAGGACAGGGTGGAAATCAGCCCCAGCATTTT.

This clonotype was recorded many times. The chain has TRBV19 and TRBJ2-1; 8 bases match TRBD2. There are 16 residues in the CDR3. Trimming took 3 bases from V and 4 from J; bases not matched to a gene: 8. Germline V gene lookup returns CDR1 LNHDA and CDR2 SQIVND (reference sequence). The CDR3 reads CASSIGPAGEYNEQFF. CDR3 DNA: TGTGCCAGTAGTATTGGCCCAGCGGGGGAGTACAATGAGCAGTTCTTC.